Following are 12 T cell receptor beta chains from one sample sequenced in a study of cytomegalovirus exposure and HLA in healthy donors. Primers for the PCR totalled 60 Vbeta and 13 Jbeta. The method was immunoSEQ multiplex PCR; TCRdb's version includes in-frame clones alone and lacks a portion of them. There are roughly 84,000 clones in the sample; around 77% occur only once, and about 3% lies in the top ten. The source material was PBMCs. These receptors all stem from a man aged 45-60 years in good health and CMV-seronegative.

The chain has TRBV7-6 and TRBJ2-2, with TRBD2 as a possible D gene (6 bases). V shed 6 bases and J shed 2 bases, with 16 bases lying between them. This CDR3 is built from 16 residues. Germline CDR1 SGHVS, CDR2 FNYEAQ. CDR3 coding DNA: TGTGCCAGCAGTCCTGGGGGTAGCGGAAACACCGGGGAGCTGTTTTTT. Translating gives CASSPGGSGNTGELFF.

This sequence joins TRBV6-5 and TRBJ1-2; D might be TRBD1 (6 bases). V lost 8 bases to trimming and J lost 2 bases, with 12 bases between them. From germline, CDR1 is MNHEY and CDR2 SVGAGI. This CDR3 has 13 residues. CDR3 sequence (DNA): TGTGCCAGCGCACGGGACACCAACTATGGCTACACCTTC. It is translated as CASARDTNYGYTF.

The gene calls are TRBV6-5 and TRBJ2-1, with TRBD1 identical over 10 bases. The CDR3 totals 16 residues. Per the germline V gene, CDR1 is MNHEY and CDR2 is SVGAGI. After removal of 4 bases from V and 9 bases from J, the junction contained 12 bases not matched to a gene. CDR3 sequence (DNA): TGTGCCAGCAGTTCCGCGCGGGGGACAGGGGCGATTGAGCAGTTCTTC. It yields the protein CASSSARGTGAIEQFF.

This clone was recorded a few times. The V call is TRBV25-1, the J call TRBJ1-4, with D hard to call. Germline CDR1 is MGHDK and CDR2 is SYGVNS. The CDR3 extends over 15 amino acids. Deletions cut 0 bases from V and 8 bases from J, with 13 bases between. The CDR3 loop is CASSEYRMSGEKLFF. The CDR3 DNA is TGTGCCAGCAGTGAATACAGGATGAGCGGGGAAAAACTGTTTTTT.

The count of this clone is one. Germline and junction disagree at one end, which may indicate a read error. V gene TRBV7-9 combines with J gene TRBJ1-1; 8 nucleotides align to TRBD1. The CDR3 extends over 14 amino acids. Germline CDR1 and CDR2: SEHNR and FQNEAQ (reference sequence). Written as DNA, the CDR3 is TGTTCCAGCAGCTTAGGACAGGGCGCGGCTGAAGCTTTCTTT. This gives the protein CSSSLGQGAAEAFF.

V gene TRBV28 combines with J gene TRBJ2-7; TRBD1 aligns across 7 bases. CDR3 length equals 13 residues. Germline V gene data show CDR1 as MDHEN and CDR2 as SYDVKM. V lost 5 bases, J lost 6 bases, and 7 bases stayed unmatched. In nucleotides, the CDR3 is TGTGCCAGCAGTGAATCCAACAGGGGCGAGCAGTACTTC. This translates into CASSESNRGEQYF.

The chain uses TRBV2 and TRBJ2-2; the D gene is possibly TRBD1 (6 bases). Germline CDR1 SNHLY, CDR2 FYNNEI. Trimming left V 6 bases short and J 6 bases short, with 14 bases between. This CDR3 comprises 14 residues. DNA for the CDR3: TGTGCCAGCAGCGCCACAGGGTTCGCCGGGGAGCTGTTTTTT. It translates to CASSATGFAGELFF. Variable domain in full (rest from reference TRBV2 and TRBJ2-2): EPEVTQTPSHQVTQMGQEVILRCVPISNHLYFYWYRQILGQKVEFLVSFYNNEISEKSEIFDDQFSVERPDGSNFTLKIRSTKLEDSAMYFCASSATGFAGELFFGEGSRLTVL.

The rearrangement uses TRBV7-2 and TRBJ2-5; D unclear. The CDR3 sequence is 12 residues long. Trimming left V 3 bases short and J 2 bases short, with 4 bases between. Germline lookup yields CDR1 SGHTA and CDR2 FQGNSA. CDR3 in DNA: TGTGCCAGCAGCTTTCGGCAAGAGACCCAGTACTTC. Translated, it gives CASSFRQETQYF.

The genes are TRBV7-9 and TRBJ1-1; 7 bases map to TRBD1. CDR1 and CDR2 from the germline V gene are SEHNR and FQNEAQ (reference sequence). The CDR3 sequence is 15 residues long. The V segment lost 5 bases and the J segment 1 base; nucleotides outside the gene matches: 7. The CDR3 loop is CASSAYRGTNTEAFF. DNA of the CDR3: TGTGCCAGCAGCGCTTACAGGGGAACGAACACTGAAGCTTTCTTT.

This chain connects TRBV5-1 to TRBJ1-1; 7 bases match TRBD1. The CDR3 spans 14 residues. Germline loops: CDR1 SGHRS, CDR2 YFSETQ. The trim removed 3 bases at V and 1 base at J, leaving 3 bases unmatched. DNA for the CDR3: TGCGCCAGCAGCTGGGGACAGACGAACACTGAAGCTTTCTTT. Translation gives CASSWGQTNTEAFF.

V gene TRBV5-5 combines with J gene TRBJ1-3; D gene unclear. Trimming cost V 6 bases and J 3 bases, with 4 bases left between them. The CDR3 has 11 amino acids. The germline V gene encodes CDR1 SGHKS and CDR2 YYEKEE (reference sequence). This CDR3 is CASTLGNTIYF. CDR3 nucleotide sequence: TGTGCCAGCACCCTTGGAAACACCATATATTTT.

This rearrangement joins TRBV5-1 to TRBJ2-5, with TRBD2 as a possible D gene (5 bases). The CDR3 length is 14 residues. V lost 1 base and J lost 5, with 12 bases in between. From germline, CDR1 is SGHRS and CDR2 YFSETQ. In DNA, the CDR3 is TGCGCCAGCAGCTTGAACCCCGGGGTGGAGACCCAGTACTTC. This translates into CASSLNPGVETQYF.